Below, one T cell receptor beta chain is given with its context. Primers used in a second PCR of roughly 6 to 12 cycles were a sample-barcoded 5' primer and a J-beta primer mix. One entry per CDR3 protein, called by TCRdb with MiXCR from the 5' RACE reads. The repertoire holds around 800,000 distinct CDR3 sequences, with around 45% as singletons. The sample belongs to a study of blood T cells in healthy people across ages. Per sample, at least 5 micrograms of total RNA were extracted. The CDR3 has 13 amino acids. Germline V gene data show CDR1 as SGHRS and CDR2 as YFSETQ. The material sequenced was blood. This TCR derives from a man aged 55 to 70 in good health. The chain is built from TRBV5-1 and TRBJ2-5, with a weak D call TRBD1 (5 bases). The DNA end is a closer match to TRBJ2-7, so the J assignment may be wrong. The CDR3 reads CASSRTLRDEQYF. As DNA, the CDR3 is TGCGCCAGCAGCCGGACCCTCAGGGACGAGCAGTACTTC.